This TCR beta chain was sequenced during a study of OX40 agonist ivuxolimab in advanced cancers. Overall study results and limits: CD4+ and CD8+ blood T cells expanded clonally by week 6 at 0.1 to 3.0 mg/kg. Low normalized T-cell clonal expansion was additionally recorded for some nonresponders.

Generated by immunoSEQ multiplex PCR, the TCRdb table keeps only in-frame clones and is missing some. The sample holds roughly 80,000 clones, roughly 87% seen once. Germline V gene data show CDR1 as MNHEY and CDR2 as SMNVEV (reference sequence). The V and J ends lost 5 bases and 9 bases, in that order; junction bases with no gene match: 10. The CDR3 is made up of 14 amino acids. About this clone itself: Its antigen is currently unknown.

This chain uses TRBV27 with TRBJ1-2, with 9 positions matching TRBD1. The specimen was CD4+ or CD8+ T cells sorted from blood, collected in a trial of the OX40 agonist ivuxolimab. The source of this sequence is an adult with an advanced solid tumor such as melanoma, head and neck, liver or kidney cancer. The CDR3 loop is CASSPQDRGYRYTF. In DNA form, the CDR3 reads TGTGCCAGCAGTCCCCAGGACAGGGGTTATCGCTACACCTTC.